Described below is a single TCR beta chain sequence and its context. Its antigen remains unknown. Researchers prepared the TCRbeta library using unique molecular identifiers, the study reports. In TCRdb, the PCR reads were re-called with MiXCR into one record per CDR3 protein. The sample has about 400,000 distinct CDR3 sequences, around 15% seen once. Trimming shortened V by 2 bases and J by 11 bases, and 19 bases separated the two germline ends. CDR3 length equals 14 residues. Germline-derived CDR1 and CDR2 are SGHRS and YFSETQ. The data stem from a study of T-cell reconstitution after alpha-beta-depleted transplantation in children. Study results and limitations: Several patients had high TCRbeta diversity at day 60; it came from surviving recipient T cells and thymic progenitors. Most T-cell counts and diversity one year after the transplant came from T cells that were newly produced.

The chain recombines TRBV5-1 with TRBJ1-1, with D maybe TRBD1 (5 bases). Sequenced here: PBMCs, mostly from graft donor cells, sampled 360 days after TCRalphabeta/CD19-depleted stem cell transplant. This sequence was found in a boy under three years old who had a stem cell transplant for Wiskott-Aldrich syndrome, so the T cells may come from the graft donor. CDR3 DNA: TGCGCCAGCAGCTTTTCACAGCCGACAGCGAGGGCTTTCTTT. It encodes CASSFSQPTARAFF.